This T cell receptor (beta chain) was documented in a study of CD8+ T cells in alopecia areata. General observations from the study: Normal-skin resident alphabeta T cells also appear among scalp sample sequences.

Sequencing templates came from extracted RNA that was reverse transcribed into cDNA. Profiled with immunoSEQ multiplex PCR; TCRdb holds only in-frame clones, not every one. The sample contains about 180,000 clones, 58% of which appear only once. The V end was cut by 0 bases, the J end by 7 bases, with 15 bases between. Germline assignment: CDR1 SGHRS and CDR2 YFSETQ. The CDR3 loop spans 15 amino acids. Treatment: oral pan-JAK inhibitor, 5-10 mg twice daily. Peripheral blood and lesional scalp punch biopsies came from alopecia areata patients. With respect to this clone: Its antigen is undetermined.

The receptor comes from a human donor with alopecia areata. The V gene is TRBV5-1, the J gene TRBJ2-3; D possibly uses TRBD1 or TRBD2 (6 bases each). The sample was CD4+ T cells sorted from blood, taken between weeks 55 and 70, from a patient treated with tofacitinib. Here the CDR3 reads CASSLGAGQVNTQYF. The CDR3 nucleotides read TGCGCCAGCAGCTTGGGCGCGGGACAAGTGAATACGCAGTATTTT.